This T cell receptor beta chain comes out of a study of spatial heterogeneity in lung cancer. Turning to the study itself: Counts of TCR transcripts in tumor regions correlated strongly with a T cell module score (derived from matched bulk RNA-seq).

The time point denotes: sample taken at primary tumor resection. The authors sequenced whole RNA from tumor, nontumor lung or frozen PBMC without sorting. TCRdb re-called the 5' RACE reads with MiXCR, one entry per CDR3 protein. There are 100,000 to 110,000 distinct CDR3 sequences in the sample; nearly 4.5% occur only once, and over 20% lies in the top ten. The study, taken as a whole, reports: The number of expanded tumor alpha and beta chains correlated with mutation number. Ubiquitous and regional nonsynonymous mutations were tracked by counts of ubiquitous and regional expanded TCRs, respectively.

Trimming took 5 bases from V and 5 from J, leaving 9 bases between them. This CDR3 contains 12 residues. Germline-derived CDR1 and CDR2 are SGHAT and FQDESV (reference sequence). This clonotype was counted many times. Its specificity is unknown. The material sequenced was lung tumor tissue, taken at surgery. This receptor was taken from a male donor with early-stage non-small cell lung cancer. The rearrangement uses TRBV11-1 and TRBJ2-5; D gene unclear. CDR3 sequence (DNA): TGTGCCAGCAGCCTTCTTACGGAGACCCAGTACTTC. Protein: CASSLLTETQYF.